One T cell receptor beta chain is described in this entry. The antigen is not known. TCRdb's copy holds only in-frame clones and misses some; the assay was immunoSEQ multiplex PCR. The data hold a few thousand clones, with more than 70% observed a single time. These data come from a study of chemoradiotherapy in HPV16-positive cancers. Study-wide results and caveats: Only a couple of HPV16-positive patients supplied the functional HPV-specificity definition. In HPV16-positive patients, HPV-responsive T-cell expansion tracked better recurrence-free survival. Candidate HPV-specific clones and E7-related TCR motifs grew in tumor during treatment.

The CDR3 has 22 amino acids. J lost 2 bases, V lost 3 bases, and 19 bases had no gene match. This sample was obtained from a patient who underwent chemoradiotherapy. This clonotype was sampled from a human donor with HPV-associated anogenital cancer. The V and J genes are TRBV23-1 and TRBJ2-1; TRBD2 matches at 13 bases. TRBV23-1 is recorded as an ORF, its role being uncertain. The chain's CDR3 is CASSQDPGDRITSGRAYNEQFF. CDR3 DNA sequence: TGCGCCAGCAGTCAGGACCCCGGGGACAGAATAACTAGCGGGAGGGCCTACAATGAGCAGTTCTTC.